Given below is one T cell receptor (beta chain) in context. The clone's antigen remains unknown. Base qualities were left out, and no much larger clone turns up one base away. These data are taken from a study of shared clonotypes between healthy human individuals (dated by TCRdb to about 2020). As for the study more broadly: The cohort comprised a couple of women and three men aged 18 to 49 years. For each donor, CD4 naive and CD4 memory were each run on three plates, CD8 naive on two plates, and CD8 memory on one plate. The study deeply sequenced blood TCR repertoires of five healthy adults to estimate repertoire size and the extent of clonotype sharing between individuals. Different laboratories and diverse techniques were used to prepare libraries and sequence TCR repertoires, to increase sequencing depth and limit assay-specific biases. Each donor's leukapheresis produced roughly between roughly 0.85 and 9 billion PBMCs.

Using the deep immunoSEQ assay, multiplex PCR amplified TCR CDR3 regions from genomic DNA. Extracted genomic DNA from each cell subset was spread evenly across all wells of several immunoSEQ 96-well plates, with each plate serving as a replicate. For sorted subsets, roughly 200 ng of genomic DNA, equivalent to around 29,000 T cell genomes, went into each replicate PCR. The purified libraries were quantified using a Qubit 3.0 fluorometer, sized with a Bioanalyzer 2100, and then quantified again using the KAPA Library Quantification kit. Every immunoSEQ 96-well plate was sequenced on a dedicated single-read 150-cycle Illumina NextSeq 550 flow cell. On the authors' methods: Because only junctional sequences without quality scores were contained in the immunoSEQ output, filtering matching that applied to full-length reads could not be performed. Sequences were annotated with PyIR, a Python wrapper for IgBLAST v1.9, and V/J genes and CDR3 were assigned using IMGT germline references. Any read was removed if the V/J assignment was weak (E-value above 1e-6), the CDR3 was missing, or the read contained stop codons, out-of-frame junctions, or ambiguous translated residues. A V3J clonotype was defined by an identical inferred V gene, J gene, and CDR3 amino acid sequence. To compute the percentage overlap between repertoires, the number of shared unique clonotypes was divided by the size of the smaller repertoire. RTK rarefaction, the Chao1 estimator, and Recon v2.1 estimates of unobserved clonotypes were used to assess repertoire richness. For all TCRbeta clonotypes obtained by the gDNA method from a few donors, generation probabilities were computed with OLGA. TCRdb limited this immuneACCESS table to in-frame rearrangements with V and J called. A share of clones is missing; checked studies link under half to unresolved V genes, and the rest is unexplained. V and J calls and clone size follow that table, whereas D and trimming were derived from the DNA. This sample has just over 2,000,000 clones in its table, and less than 95% of those were observed once. The ten largest account for approximately 1.2% of the sample.

CDR3 length: 16 amino acids, cysteine to phenylalanine. Of the read, only the CDR3 DNA is kept; its 48 bases are in frame from base 1. Cut back by 7 bases and 1 base, the V and J ends lie 14 bases apart. Per the germline V gene (reference sequence), LNHDA is the CDR1 and SQIVND is the CDR2. The investigation overall reported the following: Compared with non-shared clonotypes, the clonotypes found in all four sorted-subset donors had higher generation probabilities. Pairwise subsampling indicated that sequencing depth was expected to affect the degree of clonotype sharing among donors. Estimated clonotype richness was generally larger for naive than for memory subsets. Sampling was restricted to blood, and TCR repertoires in tissue are likely to differ from TCR repertoires in blood. Because the study included a small number of donors, the genetic and exposure-history diversity represented was limited. Across four donors, approximately 5% of naive CD4, approximately 3.6% of naive CD8, 2.3% of memory CD4, and under 0.45% of memory CD8 clonotypes were shared. Incomplete sequencing was indicated by rarefaction of sorted-subset datasets, despite the large sequencing depth.

CD8 naive samples were obtained by positive selection for CCR7 among CD45RO-negative cells, yielding a CD45RA+CCR7+ population from which TemRA cells were excluded. The donors were healthy, HIV-negative adults with no recently reported acute infections or vaccinations. Every donor was a Caucasian adult living in Nashville, Tennessee, USA. Blood was obtained by leukapheresis, after which PBMCs were separated by Ficoll-Histopaque density gradient centrifugation and cryopreserved in liquid nitrogen vapor phase. Purity and quantity of every magnetically sorted T cell population were checked by analytical flow cytometry. From each sorted fraction, genomic DNA was isolated and quantified by UV absorbance on a Nanodrop 2000c.

Sample: naive CD8+ T cells sorted from blood. The cell subset or site tag for this specimen amounts to: CD45RA+CCR7+. This clonotype was obtained from a man between 18 and 35 years old in good health. The chain uses TRBV19 and TRBJ2-6, with the D gene too uncertain to name. The CDR3 protein sequence reads: CASTANQRSGANVLTF. The DNA sequence follows: TGTGCCAGTACCGCAAACCAAAGGTCTGGGGCCAACGTCCTGACTTTC.